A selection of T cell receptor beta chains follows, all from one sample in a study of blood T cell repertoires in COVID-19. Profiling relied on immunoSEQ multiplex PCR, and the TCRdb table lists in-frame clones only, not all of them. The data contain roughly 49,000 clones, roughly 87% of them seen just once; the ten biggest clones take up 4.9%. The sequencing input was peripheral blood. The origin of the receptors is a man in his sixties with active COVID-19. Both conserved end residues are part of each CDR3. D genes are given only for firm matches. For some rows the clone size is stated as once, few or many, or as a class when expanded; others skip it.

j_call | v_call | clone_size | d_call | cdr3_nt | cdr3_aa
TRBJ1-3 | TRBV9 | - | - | TGTGCCAGCAGCGTTGGCGGTTTCTCTGGAAACACCATATATTTT | CASSVGGFSGNTIYF
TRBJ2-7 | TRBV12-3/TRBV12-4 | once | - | TGTGCCAGCAGTTTTCTCTACGAGCAGTACTTC | CASSFLYEQYF
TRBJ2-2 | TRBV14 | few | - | TGTGCCAGCAGCCAGAGGGGACTTATTAACACCGGGGAGCTGTTTTTT | CASSQRGLINTGELFF
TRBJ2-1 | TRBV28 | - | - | TGTGCCAGCCCCCCAAGTCGGAGTTTCGGAAGCTCCTACAATGAGCAGTTCTTC | CASPPSRSFGSSYNEQFF
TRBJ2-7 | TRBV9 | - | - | TGTGCCAGCGGCCGCGGGGAGATGAACGAGCAGTACTTC | CASGRGEMNEQYF
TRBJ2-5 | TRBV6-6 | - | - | TGTGCCAGCCAGCAAGAGACCCAGTACTTC | CASQQETQYF
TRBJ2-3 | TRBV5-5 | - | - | TGTGCCAGCAGCTCCCCGGACAGCAATTCCCGAGGGACGCAGTATTTT | CASSSPDSNSRGTQYF
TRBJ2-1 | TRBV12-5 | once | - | TGTGCTAGTGGTTTGAGAGTAGCGGCTCACAATGAGCAGTTCTTC | CASGLRVAAHNEQFF
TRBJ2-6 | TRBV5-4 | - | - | TGTGCCAGCACCTTTCCATTGTCTGGGGCCAACGTCCTGACTTTC | CASTFPLSGANVLTF
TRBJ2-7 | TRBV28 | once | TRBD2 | TGTGCCAGCAGTTTCCCCTTAGCGGGAGGCCGAACCTACGAGCAGTACTTC | CASSFPLAGGRTYEQYF
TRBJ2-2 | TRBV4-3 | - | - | TGCGCCAGCAGCCAACGAGCGGACAGAGTCACCGGGGAGCTGTTTTTT | CASSQRADRVTGELFF
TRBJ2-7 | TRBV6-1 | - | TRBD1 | TGTGCCAGCAGTGAGGGACAGGGAAGGATCTACGAGCAGTACTTC | CASSEGQGRIYEQYF
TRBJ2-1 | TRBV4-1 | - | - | TGCGCCAGCAGCCAAGAAGGACGGGGAGATCAGTTCTTC | CASSQEGRGDQFF
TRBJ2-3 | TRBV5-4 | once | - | TGTGCCAGCAGCTCCCTAGCGAGCACAGATACGCAGTATTTT | CASSSLASTDTQYF
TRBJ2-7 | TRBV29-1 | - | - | TGCAGCGTCTACACAGTCTCCTACGAGCAGTACTTC | CSVYTVSYEQYF
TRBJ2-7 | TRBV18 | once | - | TGTGCCAGCTCACCGAGCATTACCGACGAGCAGTACTTC | CASSPSITDEQYF
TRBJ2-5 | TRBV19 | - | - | TGTGCCAGTAGTTCTTTTACGGAGCCCTGGGAGACCCAGTACTTC | CASSSFTEPWETQYF
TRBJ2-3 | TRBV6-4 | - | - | TGTGCCAGCAGTGACATAGGGAGCCCCAGAGATACGCAGTATTTT | CASSDIGSPRDTQYF
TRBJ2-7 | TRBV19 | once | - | TGTGCCAGTAGTATTCAGGGTTTTAACTACGAGCAGTACTTC | CASSIQGFNYEQYF
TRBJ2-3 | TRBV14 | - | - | TGTGCCAGCAGCCAAGACTGGTCGGGAGATACGCAGTATTTT | CASSQDWSGDTQYF
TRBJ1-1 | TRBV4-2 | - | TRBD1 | TGTGCCAGCAGCCAAGTCGGACAGGAGAACACTGAAGCTTTCTTT | CASSQVGQENTEAFF
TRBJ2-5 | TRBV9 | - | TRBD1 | TGTGCCAGCAGCGGCGGACAGGGATGGGAGACCCAGTACTTC | CASSGGQGWETQYF
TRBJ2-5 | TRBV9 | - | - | TGTGCCAGCAGCGTGGGGGGAGCACGTCAAGAGACCCAGTACTTC | CASSVGGARQETQYF
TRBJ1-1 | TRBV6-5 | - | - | TGTGCCAGCAGAGCGGACCTCTCCAGCACTGAAGCTTTCTTT | CASRADLSSTEAFF
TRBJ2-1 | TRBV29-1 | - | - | TGCAGCGTTGCGGATCCACAACGGGGAAATGAGCAGTTCTTC | CSVADPQRGNEQFF
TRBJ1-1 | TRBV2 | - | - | TGTGCCAGCAGTAAAGGGACAATCGGCACTGAAGCTTTCTTT | CASSKGTIGTEAFF
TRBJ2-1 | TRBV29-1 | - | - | TGCAGCGCTCAGGAGGGGGCGCAGCAGTTCTTC | CSAQEGAQQFF
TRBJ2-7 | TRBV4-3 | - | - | TGCGCCAGCAGCCAAGGTTCTCAGGGCTACGAGCAGTACTTC | CASSQGSQGYEQYF
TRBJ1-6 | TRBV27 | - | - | TGTGCCAGCAGTTTATCGATGGGGGACACCTCCTATAATTCACCCCTCCACTTT | CASSLSMGDTSYNSPLHF
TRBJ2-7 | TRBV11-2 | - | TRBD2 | TGTGCCAGCAGCCAAACACGTAGCGGGTCTCCCCACGAGCAGTACTTC | CASSQTRSGSPHEQYF
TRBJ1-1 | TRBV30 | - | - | TGTGCCTTCTCGGGACACCTGAACACTGAAGCTTTCTTT | CAFSGHLNTEAFF
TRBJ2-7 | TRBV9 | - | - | TGTGCCAGCAGCCCCACTCAGGACAGCCTTTCGGAGCAGTACTTC | CASSPTQDSLSEQYF
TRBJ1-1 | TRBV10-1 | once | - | TGCGCCAGCCCCGGGCAGGGGCACAGATTGAACACTGAAGCTTTCTTT | CASPGQGHRLNTEAFF
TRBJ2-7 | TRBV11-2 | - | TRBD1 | TGTGCCAGCAGCTTAGAACAGGGGCACTACGAGCAGTACTTC | CASSLEQGHYEQYF
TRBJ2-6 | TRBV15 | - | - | TGTGCCACCTCCCTCTCTGGGGCCAACGTCCTGACTTTC | CATSLSGANVLTF
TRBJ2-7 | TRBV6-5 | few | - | TGTGCCAGCAGCAAACCCACAGGGTTCGAGCAGTACTTC | CASSKPTGFEQYF
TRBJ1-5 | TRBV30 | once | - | TGTGCCTGGGGCTCAGGTCAGGGGCCCCAGCATTTT | CAWGSGQGPQHF
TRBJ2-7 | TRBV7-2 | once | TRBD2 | TGTGCCAGCAGCTTAGAGCGGGGGGTCAGCTACGAGCAGTACTTC | CASSLERGVSYEQYF
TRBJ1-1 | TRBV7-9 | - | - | TGTGCCAGCAGCAAGTTAGGACCGCGCGGGCAAGCTTTCTTT | CASSKLGPRGQAFF
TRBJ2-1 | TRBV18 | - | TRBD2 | TGTGCCAGCTCAGGGGGACTAGCGGATTACAATGAGCAGTTCTTC | CASSGGLADYNEQFF
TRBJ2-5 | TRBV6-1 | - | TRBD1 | TGTGCCAGCAGTACAGGGGGACAGGGCTCGACCCAGTACTTC | CASSTGGQGSTQYF
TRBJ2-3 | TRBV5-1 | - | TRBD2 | TGCGCCAGCAGCTTGGCAGCGGGAGGCCGGAGCACAGATACGCAGTATTTT | CASSLAAGGRSTDTQYF
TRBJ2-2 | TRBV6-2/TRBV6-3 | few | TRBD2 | TGTGCCAGCAGCTCGGGGGGGGCGGCTGTCACCGGGGAGCTGTTTTTT | CASSSGGAAVTGELFF
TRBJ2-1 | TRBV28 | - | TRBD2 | TGTGCCAGCAGTTCTAGGACCAGCGGGAGTCGCAATGAGCAGTTCTTC | CASSSRTSGSRNEQFF
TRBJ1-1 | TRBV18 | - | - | TGTGCCAGCTCACCAGCCAGGGAGAACACTGAAGCTTTCTTT | CASSPARENTEAFF
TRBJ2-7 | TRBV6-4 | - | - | TGTGCCAGCAGTGACTGTGCGGGAGAGGGGGACGAGCAGTACTTC | CASSDCAGEGDEQYF
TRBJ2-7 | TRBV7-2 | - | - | TGTGCCAGCAGCTTAGTGCCGGGGAACATCCACGAGCAGTACTTC | CASSLVPGNIHEQYF
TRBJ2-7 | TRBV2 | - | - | TGTGCCAGCAGTGAGGACAGCTTATTCCAGCAGTACTTC | CASSEDSLFQQYF
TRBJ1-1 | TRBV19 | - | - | TGTGCCAGTAGTATCCCGGGGATGAACACTGAAGCTTTCTTT | CASSIPGMNTEAFF